This entry lists 21 T cell receptor beta chains sequenced from one sample in a study of blood T cells in healthy people across ages. A second roughly 6 to 11 cycle PCR used barcoded and J-beta primers. TCRdb recomputed calls from the 5' RACE reads with MiXCR, one row per CDR3 protein. The sample has under 1,000,000 distinct CDR3 sequences, approximately 35% seen once; the top ten hold roughly 13%. The sample taken for sequencing was blood. These receptors were collected from a man between 18 and 29 years old in good health.

In its sample, this clonotype was seen many times. CDR3 coding DNA: TGCAGTGCCCGCAATTGGGGGGGGGCGGATGAGCAGTTCTTC. Translating gives CSARNWGGADEQFF. The chain recombines TRBV20-1 with TRBJ2-1; possible D gene TRBD2, 7 bases. Per germline, CDR1 DFQATT and CDR2 SNEGSKA (reference sequence). The CDR3 consists of 14 residues. Deletions cut 6 bases from V and 8 bases from J, with 20 bases between.

The chain carries TRBV12-3 or TRBV12-4 and TRBJ1-5; 8 bases line up with TRBD1. V lost 3 bases, J lost 5 bases, and 15 bases stayed unmatched. The CDR3 has 18 amino acids. CDR3 loop: CASSFRFPGQGQDQPQHF. The CDR3 bases are TGTGCCAGCAGTTTTAGGTTCCCAGGACAGGGACAGGATCAGCCCCAGCATTTT.

The chain joins TRBV29-1 to TRBJ2-3; D might be TRBD2 (6 bases). CDR1 is SQVTM and CDR2 is ANQGSEA in the germline V gene. The CDR3 runs to 15 residues. Trimming removed 4 bases at V and 6 bases at J, with 20 bases between. The CDR3, as DNA: TGCAGCGTTGTGTCTGCTCGTCGCGGGGCCGATACGCAGTATTTT. Its translation: CSVVSARRGADTQYF.

In this sample, this clonotype turned up a few times. The genes are TRBV25-1 and TRBJ1-2; TRBD1 agrees at 9 bases. Germline V gene lookup returns CDR1 MGHDK and CDR2 SYGVNS. The CDR3 length is 13 residues. V was pared by 4 bases and J by 5 bases, with 2 bases of the junction left unmatched. The CDR3 DNA is TGTGCCAGCAGTGGGACAGGGGTGTATGGCTACACCTTC. Translation: CASSGTGVYGYTF.

Here the CDR3 DNA reads TGCAGTGCTAGAGATCCTAGCGGGGCACCCTACGAGCAGTACTTC. As protein: CSARDPSGAPYEQYF. The chain combines TRBV20-1 with TRBJ2-7, with 9 bases fitting TRBD2. Trimming cost V 0 bases and J 2 bases; bases outside gene matches: 5. The CDR3 is 15 amino acids. Looked up from germline, CDR1 is DFQATT and CDR2 is SNEGSKA (reference sequence).

This clonotype was picked up a small number of times. The germline gene is not matched at one end of the junction; a read error may be the cause. The gene calls are TRBV12-3 or TRBV12-4 and TRBJ2-3; D not certain. The CDR3 covers 14 residues. The CDR3 sequence is CASSLSVRADAQYF. The CDR3 DNA is TGTGCCAGCAGTCTCTCCGTGAGAGCAGATGCGCAGTATTTT.

This clonotype has only a few counts. This sequence joins TRBV7-8 and TRBJ2-7; 10 bases line up with TRBD1. V trimming: 5 bases; J trimming: 4 bases; junction bases outside the gene matches: 11. The CDR3 length is 16 residues. Germline CDR1 SGHVS, CDR2 FQNEAQ. The CDR3 DNA follows: TGTGCCAGCAGCCCACTAGCCGGGACAGGGGTTTACGAGCAGTACTTC. Its protein is CASSPLAGTGVYEQYF.

This clonotype was seen a few times. The chain joins TRBV9 to TRBJ2-5, with D tentatively TRBD1 or TRBD2 (6 bases each). CDR3 length equals 14 residues. V was pared by 3 bases and J by 3 bases, with 12 bases between. Per the germline V gene, CDR1 is SGDLS and CDR2 is YYNGEE. DNA for the CDR3: TGTGCCAGCAGCGCCGGGGGCCTGGAAGAGACCCAGTACTTC. As protein: CASSAGGLEETQYF.

The chain carries TRBV21-1 and TRBJ2-7; the table assigns TRBD1, which was not confirmed against the DNA. TRBV21-1 has pseudogene status. This CDR3 contains 16 residues. CDR3 bases: TGTGCCAGCAGCGCCCGGACAGGGGGCCCGACCGACGAGCAGTACTTC. Residues: CASSARTGGPTDEQYF.

V gene TRBV20-1 combines with J gene TRBJ2-7, with 8 bases that match TRBD2. V was pared by 7 bases and J by 4 bases, with 6 bases of the junction left unmatched. Per the germline V gene, CDR1 is DFQATT and CDR2 is SNEGSKA (reference sequence). The CDR3 length is 12 residues. CDR3 protein: CSVRGGGYEQYF. Here the CDR3 DNA reads TGCAGTGTTAGGGGCGGGGGGTACGAGCAGTACTTC.

At least ten counts were recorded for this clonotype. V usage is TRBV5-1 and J usage is TRBJ2-1; 11 nucleotides line up with TRBD2. The CDR3 has 15 amino acids. Germline assignment: CDR1 SGHRS and CDR2 YFSETQ. Germline trimming cut 3 bases from V and 7 bases from J; bases unmatched to any gene: 6. The CDR3 region has the DNA TGCGCCAGCAGCTCCAGACTAGCGGGGATTAATGAGCAGTTCTTC. Encoded protein: CASSSRLAGINEQFF.

This clonotype has a handful of counts. The chain carries TRBV20-1 and TRBJ2-1, with a possible D match to TRBD2 (5 bases). V was shortened by 0 bases and J by 4 bases, with 16 bases between the two germline ends. The V gene's germline CDR1 is DFQATT and CDR2 SNEGSKA (reference sequence). CDR3 size: 16 residues. The CDR3 DNA reads as TGCAGTGCTAGAGATCTTGGTCTAGCAAGTTACAATGAGCAGTTCTTC. This gives the protein CSARDLGLASYNEQFF.

This clonotype was seen a few times. The chain employs TRBV7-9 and TRBJ2-5; 8 bases line up with TRBD1. Germline lookup yields CDR1 SEHNR and CDR2 FQNEAQ (reference sequence). The CDR3 has 15 residues. The junction had 3 bases not matched to a gene; V was cut back by 1 base and J by 2 bases. The CDR3 sequence: CASSLGTGIQETQYF. CDR3 in DNA: TGTGCCAGCAGCTTAGGGACAGGGATTCAAGAGACCCAGTACTTC.

This clonotype was observed at least ten times. This chain links TRBV7-2 with TRBJ1-2, with D unclear. CDR3 length: 14 amino acids. Germline V gives CDR1 SGHTA, CDR2 FQGNSA. V lost 1 base and J lost 5, with 11 bases in between. In nucleotides, the CDR3 is TGTGCCAGCAGCTTAGGAGAACACCCTTATGGCTACACCTTC. It specifies CASSLGEHPYGYTF. Together with reference TRBV7-2 and TRBJ1-2, the CDR3 gives the full variable domain: GAGVSQSPSNKVTEKGKDVELRCDPISGHTALYWYRQSLGQGLEFLIYFQGNSAPDKSGLPSDRFSAERTGGSVSTLTIQRTQQEDSAVYLCASSLGEHPYGYTFGSGTRLTVV.

This clonotype has a handful of counts. The chain carries TRBV12-3 or TRBV12-4 and TRBJ1-5; D not certain. The CDR3 spans 16 residues. Trimming removed 0 bases at V and 7 bases at J, with 16 bases between. The CDR3 nucleotides read TGTGCCAGCAGTTTAGCAGGACCCGGAACGGGGCAGCCCCAGCATTTT. This codes for CASSLAGPGTGQPQHF.

The table lists this clonotype with many counts. A junction boundary mismatches the germline segment, possibly from a read error. The chain couples TRBV4-1 to TRBJ1-5; TRBD1 agrees at 7 bases. Looked up from germline, CDR1 is MGHRA and CDR2 is YSYEKL. The CDR3 extends over 14 amino acids. The CDR3 DNA sequence: TGTGCCAGCAGCCAGGGGGGTAGCAATCAGCCCCAGCATTTT. It translates to CASSQGGSNQPQHF.

The genes are TRBV7-9 and TRBJ1-4; TRBD1 might be the D (6 bases). The CDR3 has 16 amino acids. V was trimmed by 5 bases and J by 8 bases, leaving 21 bases between them. Germline lookup yields CDR1 SEHNR and CDR2 FQNEAQ (reference sequence). CDR3 sequence reads: CASSPHPSGVGEKLFF. For the CDR3, the DNA is TGTGCCAGCAGCCCTCACCCTTCAGGGGTGGGGGAAAAACTGTTTTTT.

The chain employs TRBV21-1 and TRBJ2-5; TRBD2 is the table's D call, not checked against the DNA. TRBV21-1 is tagged as a pseudogene. The CDR3 runs to 17 residues. The CDR3 loop is CASSFPLGLAGEHEQYF. The CDR3 nucleotides are TGTGCCAGCAGCTTTCCCCTGGGACTAGCGGGGGAGCATGAGCAGTACTTC.

In the case of this clonotype: At one end the junction does not follow the germline gene, possibly because of a read error. This sequence joins TRBV4-1 and TRBJ2-3, with a weak D call TRBD2 (7 bases). CDR1 and CDR2 (germline): MGHRA, YSYEKL. This CDR3 contains 17 residues. As DNA, the CDR3 is TGCGCCAGCAGCCCGCCCGGGGGGACAACTAGCACAGATACCCAGTATTTT. It encodes CASSPPGGTTSTDTQYF.

This clonotype came up many times. The rearrangement joins TRBV7-2 to TRBJ1-2; D unresolved. V was trimmed by 5 bases and J by 3 bases, leaving 13 bases between them. Germline V gives CDR1 SGHTA, CDR2 FQGNSA. The CDR3 runs 14 residues. As DNA, the CDR3 is TGTGCCAGCAGCCCTGCCGCCCGGGACTATGGCTACACCTTC. Translated, it gives CASSPAARDYGYTF.

CDR3 in amino acids: CASSPTPRGAPRLTEAFF. CDR3 bases: TGTGCCAGCAGCCCTACACCACGCGGGGCCCCTCGGCTAACTGAAGCTTTCTTT. This chain links TRBV7-9 with TRBJ1-1; tentatively, D is TRBD1 (5 bases). V shed 5 bases and J shed 5 bases, with 27 bases lying between them. Per germline, CDR1 SEHNR and CDR2 FQNEAQ (reference sequence). The CDR3 covers 18 residues.